The 17 T cell receptor beta chains in this list originate from one sample, sequenced in a study of response to subunit inactivated influenza vaccine. TCRdb reanalysed the RT-PCR reads using MiXCR and keeps one entry per CDR3 protein. This sample has 490,000 or so distinct CDR3 sequences, with around 8% found just once. The material sequenced was PBMCs from blood, taken less than 30 months after vaccination. The receptors come from a man between 45 and 75 years old who received an inactivated influenza vaccine.

This clonotype showed up many times. The chain employs TRBV28 and TRBJ1-2; weak D call: TRBD1 (5 bases). The CDR3 consists of 14 residues. The ends were cut back, 6 bases at V and 2 bases at J, with 13 bases in the middle. Looked up from germline, CDR1 is MDHEN and CDR2 is SYDVKM. The CDR3 is CASRTGRRNYGYTF. Written as DNA, the CDR3 is TGTGCCAGCAGGACGGGACGGAGGAACTATGGCTACACCTTC.

The chain links TRBV20-1 to TRBJ2-2; TRBD2 matches at 16 bases. The CDR3 covers 17 residues. Unmatched junction bases numbered 7, after V lost 3 bases and J lost 6 bases. Germline values: CDR1 DFQATT, CDR2 SNEGSKA (reference sequence). CDR3 sequence: CSASGTSGGAVPGELFF. The CDR3 DNA follows: TGCAGTGCTAGCGGGACTAGCGGGGGGGCAGTCCCCGGGGAGCTGTTTTTT.

The chain carries TRBV4-2 and TRBJ2-6, with a tentative D call TRBD1 (5 bases). Trimming took off 1 base at V and 0 bases at J, with 10 bases between the two ends. The CDR3 length is 17 residues. CDR1 is LGHNA, CDR2 YNFKEQ, per germline. The CDR3 loop is CASSQAQGSSGANVLTF. The CDR3 coding sequence is TGTGCCAGCAGCCAAGCCCAGGGAAGCTCTGGGGCCAACGTCCTGACTTTC.

This clonotype was observed many times. The chain joins TRBV11-2 to TRBJ2-1; 11 bases align to TRBD2. The germline V gene has CDR1 SGHAT and CDR2 FQNNGV. This CDR3 has 16 residues. J gave up 4 bases and V 5 bases, and 7 bases lay outside the gene matches. CDR3 residues: CASSLLAGGGYNEQFF. DNA for the CDR3: TGTGCCAGCAGCCTTTTAGCGGGAGGGGGATACAATGAGCAGTTCTTC.

This clonotype was seen only a few times. CDR3 protein: CASSSPEQGTEAFF. CDR3 in DNA: TGTGCCAGCAGCTCTCCCGAACAGGGGACTGAAGCTTTCTTT. The chain is built from TRBV7-8 and TRBJ1-1, with 7 bases matching TRBD1. The CDR3 contains 14 residues. The V gene end was trimmed by 4 bases and the J gene end by 5 bases; junction bases not matched to a gene: 7. The V gene's germline CDR1 is SGHVS and CDR2 FQNEAQ.

The rearrangement joins TRBV11-2 to TRBJ2-5; 7 nucleotides align to TRBD1. Germline V lookup: CDR1 SGHAT, CDR2 FQNNGV. After removal of 4 bases from V and 4 bases from J, the junction contained 12 bases not matched to a gene. The CDR3 runs to 16 residues. CDR3 in amino acids: CASSSIQGRGTETQYF. CDR3 bases: TGTGCCAGCAGCTCCATACAGGGGCGAGGAACAGAGACCCAGTACTTC.

The chain has TRBV20-1 and TRBJ2-2; 11 nucleotides line up with TRBD2. Germline CDR1 and CDR2: DFQATT and SNEGSKA (reference sequence). The V segment lost 2 bases and the J segment 7 bases; nucleotides outside the gene matches: 12. CDR3 size: 17 residues. The CDR3 here is CSARTRTSGGRIGELFF. CDR3 nucleotides: TGCAGTGCTAGAACGCGAACTAGCGGGGGACGCATCGGGGAGCTGTTTTTT.

This clonotype appeared a few times. The V and J genes are TRBV5-1 and TRBJ2-5, with D possibly being TRBD2 (5 bases). Trimming removed 0 bases from V and 0 bases from J, with 12 bases in between. The CDR3 sequence is 16 residues long. Germline V CDR1 and CDR2: SGHRS, YFSETQ. CDR3 sequence: CASSLVSSGYQETQYF. The CDR3 DNA sequence: TGCGCCAGCAGCTTGGTGTCGTCGGGGTACCAAGAGACCCAGTACTTC.

This clonotype has at least ten counts. The rearrangement joins TRBV6-5 to TRBJ1-2; 7 bases fit TRBD1. The CDR3 is 15 residues long. Germline trimming cut 2 bases from V and 2 bases from J; bases unmatched to any gene: 5. CDR1 and CDR2 from the germline V gene are MNHEY and SVGAGI. The CDR3 region has the DNA TGTGCCAGCAGTTACCAAATGGGACAGAACTATGGCTACACCTTC. Protein sequence: CASSYQMGQNYGYTF.

This clonotype was detected a few times. The CDR3 DNA is TGTGCCAGCAGTTTGATAGCCCGCGAGACCCAGTACTTC. Its protein product is CASSLIARETQYF. The chain links TRBV12-3 or TRBV12-4 to TRBJ2-5; D is unresolved. This CDR3 is built from 13 residues. V gave up 3 bases and J gave up 5 bases, with 10 bases separating them.

The chain links TRBV25-1 to TRBJ2-1; D may correspond to TRBD1 or TRBD2 (5 bases each). Germline V lookup: CDR1 MGHDK, CDR2 SYGVNS. The CDR3 length is 14 residues. Trimming removed 11 bases at V and 6 bases at J, with 20 bases between. CDR3 sequence: CAGNTGTSVNEQFF. CDR3 bases: TGTGCCGGCAACACCGGGACCTCTGTCAATGAGCAGTTCTTC.

This clonotype has a count of ten or more. The chain employs TRBV20-1 and TRBJ2-2; D gene ambiguous. With 6 bases removed from V and 2 bases from J, the gap between germline ends came to 13 bases. Germline CDR1 reads DFQATT; CDR2 reads SNEGSKA (reference sequence). The CDR3 covers 14 residues. CDR3 sequence reads: CSAPGRYNTGELFF. DNA of the CDR3: TGCAGTGCCCCCGGCCGGTATAACACCGGGGAGCTGTTTTTT.

This clonotype was detected a few times. The chain links TRBV4-1 to TRBJ1-4; D not certain. CDR1 is MGHRA and CDR2 is YSYEKL in the germline V gene. V lost 0 bases, J lost 10 bases, and 6 bases lay in between. The CDR3 extends over 12 amino acids. The CDR3 sequence: CASSQDRVKLFF. The CDR3, as DNA: TGCGCCAGCAGCCAAGATCGAGTAAAACTGTTTTTT.

The chain is built from TRBV6-5 and TRBJ2-1, with TRBD2 as a possible D gene (5 bases). The germline CDR1 and CDR2 sequences are MNHEY and SVGAGI. The V gene lost 5 bases and the J gene lost 1 base, with 12 bases spanning the gap. The length of the CDR3 is 15 residues. As DNA, the CDR3 is TGTGCCAGCAGTAATCGACTAAATTCCTACAATGAGCAGTTCTTC. Translating gives CASSNRLNSYNEQFF.

This clonotype was seen only a few times. This chain joins TRBV10-3 and TRBJ2-7; tentatively, D is TRBD1 (6 bases). Germline CDR1 is ENHRY and CDR2 is SYGVKD. The CDR3 runs to 12 residues. V was shortened by 9 bases and J by 5 bases, with 14 bases between the two germline ends. CDR3 amino acids: CAIQGNRNEQYF. CDR3 nucleotide sequence: TGTGCCATTCAGGGGAATCGAAACGAGCAGTACTTC.

This clonotype occurred many times. The chain links TRBV7-2 to TRBJ2-5; TRBD1 matches at 9 bases. Unmatched junction bases numbered 6, after V lost 3 bases and J lost 4 bases. The CDR3 runs to 15 residues. Germline lookup yields CDR1 SGHTA and CDR2 FQGNSA. The DNA for the CDR3 is TGTGCCAGCAGCTTCTGGACAGGGGTGGGAGAGACCCAGTACTTC. Encoded protein: CASSFWTGVGETQYF. Drawing the rest from reference TRBV7-2 and TRBJ2-5, the complete variable domain is GAGVSQSPSNKVTEKGKDVELRCDPISGHTALYWYRQSLGQGLEFLIYFQGNSAPDKSGLPSDRFSAERTGGSVSTLTIQRTQQEDSAVYLCASSFWTGVGETQYFGPGTRLLVL.

The chain links TRBV4-1 to TRBJ1-6; a weak D match, TRBD1 (6 bases). CDR1 MGHRA and CDR2 YSYEKL come from the germline V gene. The CDR3 is 15 residues long. V was pared by 0 bases and J by 7 bases, with 10 bases between. In DNA, the CDR3 is TGCGCCAGCAGCCAAGACTACAGGGAAAATTCACCCCTCCACTTT. This codes for CASSQDYRENSPLHF.